This T cell receptor beta chain emerged from a study of tumor-infiltrating lymphocytes in localized non-small cell lung cancer. The table came from immunoSEQ multiplex PCR; TCRdb's copy has only in-frame clones and leaves some out. In the table there are 15,000 to 20,000 clones, roughly 79% of which are singletons. Per germline, CDR1 MGHRA and CDR2 YSYEKL. V was pared by 5 bases and J by 1 base, with 7 bases of the junction left unmatched. This CDR3 is 17 amino acids long. Sequencing was done on a sample of lung tumor tissue. The rearrangement links TRBV4-1 to TRBJ2-7; 14 bases line up with TRBD2. This receptor was identified in a human donor with non-small cell lung cancer. The chain's CDR3 is CASSEGLAGGWSYEQYF. The CDR3 nucleotides read TGCGCCAGCAGCGAAGGACTAGCGGGAGGTTGGTCCTACGAGCAGTACTTC.